The rows below give T cell receptor beta chains drawn from one sample of a study of T-cell memory formation after mild COVID-19. TCRdb ran MiXCR on the 5' RACE reads and lists one entry per CDR3 protein. The repertoire consists of about 180,000 distinct CDR3 sequences, with about 18% occurring once and the leading ten covering roughly 4%. The material sequenced was PBMCs or a T cell subset sorted from them (not recorded which). The receptors were sampled from a man younger than 35 who had mild COVID-19 (a few samples of this study predate the infection). Cell type and time point are not known. The conserved cysteine and the conserved F or W are not part of the CDR3 here. Each record gives: D gene, V gene, J gene, CDR3 protein. A D gene is named only where the DNA matches it firmly.

TRBD2	TRBV9	TRBJ2-3	ASSVELNSGGADTQY
.	TRBV20-1	TRBJ2-3	SARDKGRSTDTQY
TRBD2	TRBV7-6	TRBJ2-5	ASSRGLAGEETQY
.	TRBV20-1	TRBJ1-1	SARYGQQNTEAF
.	TRBV12-3/TRBV12-4	TRBJ2-1	ASSPREGVYNEQF
TRBD2	TRBV4-3	TRBJ2-3	ASSSREGQADTQY
.	TRBV9	TRBJ2-3	ASSPSTAHNTQY
.	TRBV7-2	TRBJ1-2	ASSPGTRGYT
.	TRBV14	TRBJ1-6	ASKSWGYSVSSPLH
.	TRBV4-3	TRBJ2-3	ASSQATGTGTDTQY
.	TRBV5-1	TRBJ2-5	ASSLVTGAQETQY
.	TRBV5-1	TRBJ1-1	ASSFVLSGSEAF
TRBD1	TRBV7-3	TRBJ2-1	ASSPQGFYYNEQF
TRBD1	TRBV5-1	TRBJ2-7	ASRAGTGPYEQY
.	TRBV7-8	TRBJ2-3	ASSLGLQGLPTADTQY
.	TRBV16	TRBJ2-7	ASSQPIRGTEQY